The 17 T cell receptor beta chains in this list originate from one sample, sequenced in a study of cytomegalovirus exposure and HLA in healthy donors. PCR employed 60 Vbeta and 13 Jbeta primers. This table comes from immunoSEQ multiplex PCR, and its TCRdb copy is limited to in-frame clones, with some not included. The table has around 190,000 clones, 84% seen once; the top ten hold under 1.5%. Source material: PBMCs. The receptors originated from a girl aged 2 to 10 in good health and CMV-seropositive.

As concerns this clone: Compared with germline, one end of the junction differs, possibly owing to a read error. The rearrangement links TRBV30 to TRBJ2-7; D remains ambiguous. Germline CDR1 reads GTSNPN; CDR2 reads SVGIG (reference sequence). The CDR3 has 12 residues. Written as DNA, the CDR3 is TGTGTCTGGAGTGGTCCAGCCTACGAGCAGTACTTC. Its protein is CVWSGPAYEQYF.

This clone was seen only once. This chain's CDR3 is CASSLEGDPSYNEQFF. The CDR3 nucleotides are TGCGCCAGCAGCTTGGAGGGGGACCCTTCCTACAATGAGCAGTTCTTC. The chain carries TRBV5-1 and TRBJ2-1; perhaps TRBD1 as D (6 bases). The CDR3 is 16 residues long. V was cut by 0 bases and J by 1 base, with 11 bases left in between. CDR1 and CDR2 (germline): SGHRS, YFSETQ.

The chain has TRBV6-1 and TRBJ2-6; D is undetermined. From germline, CDR1 is MNHNS and CDR2 SASEGT. Trimming pared 2 bases from V and 0 bases from J, leaving 8 bases between. The CDR3 has 16 residues. CDR3 bases: TGTGCCAGCAGTGAAATGGGCTTCTCTGGGGCCAACGTCCTGACTTTC. Protein product: CASSEMGFSGANVLTF.

The chain has TRBV9 and TRBJ2-3; 8 positions match TRBD2. This CDR3 is 16 amino acids long. CDR1 is SGDLS, CDR2 YYNGEE, per germline. V shed 0 bases, J shed 3 bases, and the junction held 6 bases outside the gene matches. Here the CDR3 DNA reads TGTGCCAGCAGCGTAGAAGGGGCGGGAGGTACAGATACGCAGTATTTT. Amino acids: CASSVEGAGGTDTQYF.

This clone occurred once. The CDR3 nucleotides read TGCAGCGTCGTACAGGAGACCCAGTACTTC. Translation gives CSVVQETQYF. The rearrangement uses TRBV29-1 and TRBJ2-5, with D hard to call. The CDR3 covers 10 residues. The V gene lost 6 bases and the J gene lost 5 bases, with 7 bases spanning the gap. In germline, CDR1 is SQVTM, CDR2 ANQGSEA.

The chain is built from TRBV28 and TRBJ1-3; D is possibly TRBD1 (5 bases). CDR3 length: 15 amino acids. Trimming stripped 6 bases from V and 0 bases from J, with 12 bases between. CDR1 is MDHEN, CDR2 SYDVKM, per germline. The CDR3 loop is CASRSDSYSGNTIYF. CDR3 nucleotide sequence: TGTGCCAGCAGAAGCGACAGCTACTCTGGAAACACCATATATTTT.

Concerning this clone itself: The same CDR3 arises from other DNA sequences in this sample as well. The chain has TRBV7-3 and TRBJ2-7, with D possibly matching TRBD1 (5 bases). The CDR3 consists of 15 residues. Per germline, CDR1 SGHTA and CDR2 FQGTGA. V lost 3 bases and J 0 bases, leaving 12 bases between the germline ends. CDR3 nucleotides: TGTGCCAGCAGCTTGGGTCAGGGCCCCTCCTACGAGCAGTACTTC. Translated: CASSLGQGPSYEQYF.

This chain connects TRBV18 to TRBJ2-2, with 8 bases aligning to TRBD1. This CDR3 has 14 amino acids. Looked up from germline, CDR1 is KGHSH and CDR2 is LQKENI. With V trimmed by 1 base and J by 10 bases, 5 bases remained unmatched. The CDR3 nucleotides are TGTGCCAGCTCACCACTACAGGGGGGAGAGGAGCTGTTTTTT. It translates to CASSPLQGGEELFF.

The V call is TRBV5-1, the J call TRBJ1-3; 10 bases agree with TRBD1. This CDR3 region has 16 residues. Germline V lookup: CDR1 SGHRS, CDR2 YFSETQ. The V and J ends lost 3 bases and 4 bases, in that order; junction bases with no gene match: 7. CDR3 DNA sequence: TGCGCCAGCAGCTCCCGACAGGGGGCGGAAGGAAACACCATATATTTT. Translated, it gives CASSSRQGAEGNTIYF.

This rearrangement joins TRBV11-3 to TRBJ2-3, with D hard to call. Germline assignment: CDR1 SGHNT and CDR2 YENEEA. The CDR3 runs 12 residues. V was cut by 1 base and J by 3 bases, with 2 bases left in between. The CDR3 sequence: CASSLVTDTQYF. The DNA of the CDR3 is TGTGCCAGCAGCTTAGTAACAGATACGCAGTATTTT.

This clone was recorded only once. V gene TRBV19 combines with J gene TRBJ1-1; D perhaps matches TRBD1 (5 bases). Trimming cost V 6 bases and J 8 bases, with 10 bases left between them. The CDR3 sequence is 11 residues long. Germline V gene sequence: CDR1 LNHDA, CDR2 SQIVND (reference sequence). The CDR3 here is CASRGGVEAFF. Here the CDR3 DNA reads TGTGCCAGTAGGGGGGGGGTAGAAGCTTTCTTT.

The genes are TRBV6-1 and TRBJ2-3; 7 bases match TRBD1. V was pared by 2 bases and J by 7 bases, with 9 bases of the junction left unmatched. Germline V gives CDR1 MNHNS, CDR2 SASEGT. The CDR3 is made up of 15 amino acids. The CDR3 sequence is CASSEYRGPLYTQYF. In DNA form, the CDR3 reads TGTGCCAGCAGTGAATATAGGGGGCCTTTATATACGCAGTATTTT.

The rearrangement joins TRBV9 to TRBJ2-5; D is unclear. Germline V CDR1 and CDR2: SGDLS, YYNGEE. This CDR3 spans 14 amino acids. Trimming pared 3 bases from V and 2 bases from J, leaving 11 bases between. This CDR3 reads CASSAVATQETQYF. CDR3 nucleotide sequence: TGTGCCAGCAGCGCTGTTGCGACTCAAGAGACCCAGTACTTC.

This chain uses TRBV9 with TRBJ2-1; 7 nucleotides match TRBD2. The CDR3 consists of 15 residues. CDR1 and CDR2 (germline): SGDLS, YYNGEE. V shed 0 bases and J 7 bases; nucleotides not matched to a gene: 7. CDR3 loop: CASSVGGGRGNEQFF. The DNA of the CDR3 is TGTGCCAGCAGCGTAGGCGGCGGGAGAGGGAATGAGCAGTTCTTC.

The chain employs TRBV11-3 and TRBJ2-1, with D tentatively TRBD1 (6 bases). CDR1 SGHNT and CDR2 YENEEA come from the germline V gene. The CDR3 length is 13 residues. V dropped 1 base and J dropped 15 bases, with 16 bases sitting between them. The CDR3 bases are TGTGCCAGCAGCTTAGGGAGACCAGGGGATCGGTTCTTC. Protein sequence: CASSLGRPGDRFF.

The V and J genes are TRBV6-5 and TRBJ1-2; TRBD1 aligns across 9 bases. Germline values: CDR1 MNHEY, CDR2 SVGAGI. The V gene end was trimmed by 5 bases and the J gene end by 8 bases; junction bases not matched to a gene: 12. This CDR3 has 15 amino acids. Written as DNA, the CDR3 is TGTGCCAGCAGTCTTGGGGGACAGGGAGGAAGGGGCTACACCTTC. Its protein is CASSLGGQGGRGYTF.

The chain is built from TRBV6-6 and TRBJ1-5; tentatively, D is TRBD1 (5 bases). Germline V gene lookup returns CDR1 MNHNY and CDR2 SVGAGI (reference sequence). V was cut by 2 bases and J by 3 bases, with 8 bases left in between. The CDR3 has 14 residues. CDR3 DNA sequence: TGTGCCAGCAGTTACGGAGGGGCCAATCAGCCCCAGCATTTT. Residues: CASSYGGANQPQHF.